The 32 T cell receptor beta chains below all came from one sample that was sequenced in a study of HIV-infected patients and healthy controls. Follow-up blood was drawn about 14 weeks, roughly three months, after antiretroviral therapy began. No cell fractionation was done, so the repertoire covers all unsorted peripheral blood T cells. Alpha and beta constant-region primers primed reverse transcription of around 500 ng RNA. Separate chain-specific third strand synthesis with multiplexing indices produced the alpha and beta libraries. TCRdb reanalysed the 5' RACE reads using MiXCR and keeps one entry per CDR3 protein. The repertoire includes 4,500 to 6,000 distinct CDR3 sequences, about 8.6% of them detected once, and roughly 25% sits in the top ten. The sequencing used blood, collected during antiretroviral therapy. The receptor source for this set is an adult with HIV infection.

This clonotype was seen repeatedly, ten times or more. The chain uses TRBV5-4 and TRBJ2-1; D is undetermined. V shed 0 bases and J shed 7 bases, with 5 bases lying between them. Germline V gene data show CDR1 as SGHNT and CDR2 as YYREEE (reference sequence). The CDR3 is made up of 12 amino acids. The CDR3 coding sequence is TGTGCCAGCAGCTTGGGGCGAAATGAGCAGTTCTTC. The encoded protein is CASSLGRNEQFF.

Judged by abundance, this clonotype is medium-sized (0.01 to 0.1%). The chain is built from TRBV7-8 and TRBJ1-5; D possibly corresponds to TRBD1 (5 bases). Trimming removed 1 base from V and 7 bases from J, with 17 bases in between. The CDR3 is 16 amino acids. Germline CDR1 is SGHVS and CDR2 is FQNEAQ. The CDR3 reads CASSLGGTRGRQPQHF. The CDR3 DNA is TGTGCCAGCAGCTTAGGGGGTACGCGGGGACGACAGCCCCAGCATTTT.

In its sample, this clonotype was seen many times. The chain joins TRBV13 to TRBJ2-1; TRBD1 might be the D (6 bases). In germline, CDR1 is PRHDT, CDR2 FYEKMQ (reference sequence). The length of the CDR3 is 16 residues. V lost 4 bases, J lost 6 bases, and 19 bases lay in between. The CDR3 loop is CASSYYPGHKSNEQFF. CDR3 in DNA: TGTGCCAGCAGCTATTATCCGGGACATAAATCCAATGAGCAGTTCTTC.

This clonotype came up a few times. This rearrangement joins TRBV6-6 to TRBJ1-5; D not resolved. The CDR3 is 13 residues long. V was cut by 6 bases and J by 1 base, with 7 bases left in between. The V gene's germline CDR1 is MNHNY and CDR2 SVGAGI (reference sequence). The CDR3 bases are TGTGCCAGCAGAGAACAGAGCAATCAGCCCCAGCATTTT. This sequence encodes CASREQSNQPQHF.

This sequence joins TRBV29-1 and TRBJ2-7, with D perhaps TRBD1 or TRBD2 (5 bases each). Per germline, CDR1 SQVTM and CDR2 ANQGSEA. The V end lost 1 base, the J end lost 2 bases, and 12 bases lay between the germline ends. The CDR3 sequence is 14 residues long. The CDR3 loop is CSVEGDRGPYEQYF. The CDR3 coding sequence is TGCAGCGTTGAAGGCGACCGGGGACCCTACGAGCAGTACTTC.

This clonotype ranks as medium-sized (0.01 to 0.1%). CDR3: CASSSGTGVQPQHF. The CDR3 bases are TGTGCCAGCAGTTCCGGGACAGGGGTCCAGCCCCAGCATTTT. The rearrangement links TRBV6-5 to TRBJ1-5; 10 bases fit TRBD1. J was trimmed by 7 bases and V by 4 bases; bases with no gene match: 4. Per germline, CDR1 MNHEY and CDR2 SVGAGI. The CDR3 has 14 amino acids.

This clonotype is labeled medium-sized. The chain joins TRBV5-1 to TRBJ2-1; 9 positions agree with TRBD2. From germline, CDR1 is SGHRS and CDR2 YFSETQ. Trimming took 3 bases from V and 3 from J; bases not matched to a gene: 4. The CDR3 has 15 residues. In nucleotides, the CDR3 is TGCGCCAGCAGCTCGAAGCGGGGGGACTACAATGAGCAGTTCTTC. It translates to CASSSKRGDYNEQFF.

Relative to its sample, this clonotype is medium-sized (0.01 to 0.1%). CDR3 loop: CASSTRDRGITDTQYF. The CDR3 bases are TGTGCCAGCAGCACTAGGGACAGGGGGATCACAGATACGCAGTATTTT. This chain connects TRBV11-2 to TRBJ2-3; 11 bases line up with TRBD1. The CDR3 totals 16 residues. In germline, CDR1 is SGHAT, CDR2 FQNNGV. Trimming cost V 5 bases and J 2 bases; bases outside gene matches: 6.

This clonotype is medium-sized (0.01 to 0.1%). This sequence joins TRBV25-1 and TRBJ1-6; no reliable D call. Germline V CDR1 and CDR2: MGHDK, SYGVNS. The CDR3 runs to 13 residues. Trimming took off 6 bases at V and 7 bases at J, with 10 bases between the two ends. CDR3 nucleotide sequence: TGTGCCAGCAGCCCGGGAGGGAATTCACCCCTCCACTTT. Translation gives CASSPGGNSPLHF.

The table lists this clonotype with many counts. V and J are TRBV7-2 and TRBJ2-5; possible D gene TRBD2, 5 bases. Germline CDR1 reads SGHTA; CDR2 reads FQGNSA. This CDR3 has 15 residues. V dropped 1 base and J dropped 1 base, with 10 bases sitting between them. CDR3 in amino acids: CASSLGGGLQETQYF. The CDR3 region has the DNA TGTGCCAGCAGCTTAGGAGGCGGGCTCCAAGAGACCCAGTACTTC. The full variable domain, its missing parts supplied by reference TRBV7-2 and TRBJ2-5, is GAGVSQSPSNKVTEKGKDVELRCDPISGHTALYWYRQSLGQGLEFLIYFQGNSAPDKSGLPSDRFSAERTGGSVSTLTIQRTQQEDSAVYLCASSLGGGLQETQYFGPGTRLLVL.

This clonotype showed up just a few times. The rearrangement joins TRBV6-5 to TRBJ2-7; 7 bases match TRBD1. The CDR3 contains 12 residues. Trimming cost V 7 bases and J 4 bases; bases outside gene matches: 4. Per germline, CDR1 MNHEY and CDR2 SVGAGI. The CDR3 here is CASTSTGYEQYF. Here the CDR3 DNA reads TGTGCCAGCACCTCGACAGGGTACGAGCAGTACTTC.

In its sample, this clonotype is large. The chain links TRBV7-9 to TRBJ2-7; 7 bases align to TRBD1. This CDR3 spans 15 amino acids. Germline loops: CDR1 SEHNR, CDR2 FQNEAQ (reference sequence). V shed 1 base and J 7 bases; nucleotides not matched to a gene: 10. Written as DNA, the CDR3 is TGTGCCAGCAGCTTAGGGGCAGGGGGTGTCTTGGAGCAGTACTTC. Protein sequence: CASSLGAGGVLEQYF.

By sample share, this clonotype is medium-sized. V and J are TRBV4-2 and TRBJ2-1; D unclear. V was cut by 1 base and J by 9 bases, with 7 bases left in between. Germline V gene data show CDR1 as LGHNA and CDR2 as YNFKEQ. CDR3 length: 12 amino acids. The chain's CDR3 is CASSQGGTEQFF. The CDR3 nucleotides are TGTGCCAGCAGCCAAGGGGGTACTGAGCAGTTCTTC.

This clonotype was found many times. The chain is built from TRBV11-2 and TRBJ2-5, with a possible D match to TRBD1 (6 bases). The CDR3 is 14 amino acids. The ends were cut back, 6 bases at V and 3 bases at J, with 14 bases in the middle. Germline V gene data show CDR1 as SGHAT and CDR2 as FQNNGV. The CDR3 protein is CASRSPGDKETQYF. The CDR3 DNA sequence: TGTGCCAGCAGATCCCCCGGGGACAAAGAGACCCAGTACTTC. Supplemented by reference TRBV11-2 and TRBJ2-5, the full variable domain reads EAGVAQSPRYKIIEKRQSVAFWCNPISGHATLYWYQQILGQGPKLLIQFQNNGVVDDSQLPKDRFSAERLKGVDSTLKIQPAKLEDSAVYLCASRSPGDKETQYFGPGTRLLVL.

This clonotype has a count of ten or more. The chain couples TRBV7-2 to TRBJ2-1; D may match TRBD1 or TRBD2 (6 bases each). The CDR3 is made up of 15 amino acids. Germline V gene data show CDR1 as SGHTA and CDR2 as FQGNSA. V was shortened by 1 base and J by 10 bases, with 17 bases between the two germline ends. CDR3 DNA: TGTGCCAGCAGCTTAGTGTCGGGGGCCCCCCAGGAGCAGTTCTTC. This gives the protein CASSLVSGAPQEQFF. Together with reference TRBV7-2 and TRBJ2-1, the CDR3 gives the full variable domain: GAGVSQSPSNKVTEKGKDVELRCDPISGHTALYWYRQSLGQGLEFLIYFQGNSAPDKSGLPSDRFSAERTGGSVSTLTIQRTQQEDSAVYLCASSLVSGAPQEQFFGPGTRLTVL.

This clonotype was counted at least ten times. This chain connects TRBV3-1 to TRBJ2-3; TRBD2 matches at 7 bases. CDR1 and CDR2 from the germline V gene are LGHDT and YNNKEL (reference sequence). This CDR3 has 18 amino acids. After removal of 2 bases from V and 5 bases from J, the junction contained 16 bases not matched to a gene. CDR3 sequence: CASSQFEKFAGAGDTQYF. The CDR3 nucleotides are TGTGCCAGCAGCCAATTCGAAAAATTTGCGGGAGCTGGAGATACGCAGTATTTT.

This clonotype was recorded many times. This chain connects TRBV19 to TRBJ1-5, with 7 bases matching TRBD1. CDR1 and CDR2 (germline): LNHDA, SQIVND (reference sequence). V dropped 5 bases and J dropped 1; count of bases not matched to a gene: 8. The CDR3 totals 16 residues. In nucleotides, the CDR3 is TGTGCCAGTAGTCCGTCGACAGGGCAAAGCAATCAGCCCCAGCATTTT. It translates to CASSPSTGQSNQPQHF.

This clonotype was seen at least ten times. At one end the junction does not follow the germline gene, possibly because of a read error. The chain carries TRBV19 and TRBJ2-6; D remains unclear. Germline V gene data show CDR1 as LNHDA and CDR2 as SQIVND (reference sequence). This CDR3 region has 14 residues. The CDR3 DNA reads TGTGCCGGTAGAGACCCCTCTGGGGCCAACGTCCTGACTTTC. The encoded protein is CAGRDPSGANVLTF.

The table lists this clonotype with many counts. This chain uses TRBV28 with TRBJ1-4; D unclear. From germline, CDR1 is MDHEN and CDR2 SYDVKM. This CDR3 has 14 amino acids. Trimming stripped 6 bases from V and 7 bases from J, with 15 bases between. CDR3 loop: CASRSWKGTEKLFF. The CDR3 DNA reads TGTGCCAGCAGGAGTTGGAAGGGTACTGAAAAACTGTTTTTT.

In this sample, this clonotype turned up a few times. This chain connects TRBV30 to TRBJ2-7, with D perhaps assigned TRBD1 or TRBD2 (6 bases each). CDR3 length: 15 amino acids. V dropped 3 bases and J dropped 5 bases, with 20 bases sitting between them. The germline V gene encodes CDR1 GTSNPN and CDR2 SVGIG (reference sequence). CDR3 in amino acids: CAWSLRGQGRHEQYF. The CDR3 DNA sequence: TGTGCCTGGAGCCTCCGGGGGCAGGGGCGACACGAGCAGTACTTC.

This clonotype came up many times. The chain has TRBV6-5 and TRBJ2-7; 8 nucleotides line up with TRBD1. Unmatched junction bases numbered 8, after V lost 7 bases and J lost 6 bases. CDR3 size: 13 residues. The germline V gene encodes CDR1 MNHEY and CDR2 SVGAGI. This CDR3 is CASNGQGVSEQYF. The DNA of the CDR3 is TGTGCCAGCAACGGACAGGGCGTGTCCGAGCAGTACTTC.

This chain uses TRBV14 with TRBJ2-2; D possibly corresponds to TRBD2 (5 bases). Germline V lookup: CDR1 SGHDN, CDR2 FVKESK. The CDR3 covers 14 residues. The V and J ends lost 2 bases and 7 bases respectively, with 11 bases between them. The CDR3 DNA follows: TGTGCCAGCAGCCAACCCGACGGGAACGGGGAGCTGTTTTTT. Protein product: CASSQPDGNGELFF.

The V gene is TRBV6-4, the J gene TRBJ2-2; 9 positions match TRBD1. The V gene end was trimmed by 5 bases and the J gene end by 3 bases; junction bases not matched to a gene: 4. Germline V gives CDR1 MRHNA, CDR2 SNTAGT. This CDR3 comprises 15 residues. CDR3 in DNA: TGTGCCAGCAGTCCAAGGACAGGGGACACCGGGGAGCTGTTTTTT. This encodes CASSPRTGDTGELFF.

This clonotype was detected ten times or more. The chain combines TRBV29-1 with TRBJ2-7, with 10 bases that match TRBD2. CDR1 and CDR2 from the germline V gene are SQVTM and ANQGSEA. The V segment lost 2 bases and the J segment 2 bases; nucleotides outside the gene matches: 3. The length of the CDR3 is 14 residues. The CDR3 nucleotides read TGCAGCGTTGAACTAGCGGGAGACACCTACGAGCAGTACTTC. Amino acids: CSVELAGDTYEQYF.

By its share, this clonotype is medium-sized. This chain connects TRBV6-2 or TRBV6-3 to TRBJ2-1; 8 nucleotides agree with TRBD2. The CDR3 loop spans 15 amino acids. CDR1 MNHEY and CDR2 SVGEGT come from the germline V gene. After removal of 5 bases from V and 4 bases from J, the junction contained 7 bases not matched to a gene. CDR3 loop: CASSGGLARYNEQFF. CDR3 bases: TGTGCCAGCAGTGGAGGACTAGCCAGGTACAATGAGCAGTTCTTC.

This clonotype was observed at least ten times. V usage is TRBV15 and J usage is TRBJ2-3; 15 bases match TRBD2. J lost 0 bases, V lost 6 bases, and 7 bases had no gene match. Germline values: CDR1 LNHNV, CDR2 YYDKDF (reference sequence). CDR3 length: 18 amino acids. The CDR3 DNA reads TGTGCCACCAGAATTGGACTAGCGGGAGGGATTAGCACAGATACGCAGTATTTT. Translated, it gives CATRIGLAGGISTDTQYF. The full variable domain, completed using reference TRBV15 and TRBJ2-3, is DAMVIQNPRYQVTQFGKPVTLSCSQTLNHNVMYWYQQKSSQAPKLLFHYYDKDFNNEADTPDNFQSRRPNTSFCFLDIRSPGLGDTAMYLCATRIGLAGGISTDTQYFGPGTRLTVL.

This chain links TRBV2 with TRBJ2-7; D is perhaps TRBD1 or TRBD2 (5 bases each). Germline CDR1 SNHLY, CDR2 FYNNEI. Trimming took 4 bases from V and 5 from J, leaving 18 bases between them. The CDR3 length is 15 residues. The CDR3 is CASSGSSGPTNEQYF. Written as DNA, the CDR3 is TGTGCCAGCAGTGGGAGCTCGGGACCGACGAACGAGCAGTACTTC.

This rearrangement joins TRBV7-9 to TRBJ1-4, with D unclear. Per germline, CDR1 SEHNR and CDR2 FQNEAQ (reference sequence). Trimming left V 2 bases short and J 8 bases short, with 6 bases between. The CDR3 sequence is 12 residues long. DNA of the CDR3: TGTGCCAGCAGCTTAAGCGGGGAAAAACTGTTTTTT. Protein sequence: CASSLSGEKLFF.

The chain combines TRBV5-1 with TRBJ1-6; the D gene is possibly TRBD1 (6 bases). V was trimmed by 9 bases and J by 10 bases, leaving 20 bases between them. The CDR3 totals 14 residues. Germline CDR1 reads SGHRS; CDR2 reads YFSETQ. The CDR3 loop is CATSSGEEESPLHF. The CDR3 DNA reads TGCGCCACCTCATCAGGGGAGGAGGAATCACCCCTCCACTTT.

This clonotype was seen a few times. The V gene is TRBV5-6, the J gene TRBJ1-1; 7 positions match TRBD1. The V gene end was trimmed by 3 bases and the J gene end by 4 bases; junction bases not matched to a gene: 3. This CDR3 contains 13 residues. Germline assignment: CDR1 SGHDT and CDR2 YYEEEE. The CDR3 here is CASSYRGATEAFF. The CDR3, as DNA: TGTGCCAGCAGCTACAGGGGTGCCACTGAAGCTTTCTTT.

This clonotype is categorized as large. V is TRBV29-1 and J is TRBJ2-7; 7 positions agree with TRBD1. The CDR3 contains 13 residues. Trimming cost V 6 bases and J 0 bases; bases outside gene matches: 5. Germline V CDR1 and CDR2: SQVTM, ANQGSEA. CDR3 residues: CSVVGQLSYEQYF. For the CDR3, the DNA is TGCAGCGTGGTGGGACAGCTCTCCTACGAGCAGTACTTC.

The chain has TRBV27 and TRBJ2-7; 7 bases match TRBD2. The CDR3 spans 15 residues. The junction had 4 bases not matched to a gene; V was cut back by 2 bases and J by 0 bases. Germline V gene lookup returns CDR1 MNHEY and CDR2 SMNVEV (reference sequence). CDR3 coding DNA: TGTGCCAGCAGTTTAGGGGGGGTGAGCTCCTACGAGCAGTACTTC. Translated: CASSLGGVSSYEQYF.